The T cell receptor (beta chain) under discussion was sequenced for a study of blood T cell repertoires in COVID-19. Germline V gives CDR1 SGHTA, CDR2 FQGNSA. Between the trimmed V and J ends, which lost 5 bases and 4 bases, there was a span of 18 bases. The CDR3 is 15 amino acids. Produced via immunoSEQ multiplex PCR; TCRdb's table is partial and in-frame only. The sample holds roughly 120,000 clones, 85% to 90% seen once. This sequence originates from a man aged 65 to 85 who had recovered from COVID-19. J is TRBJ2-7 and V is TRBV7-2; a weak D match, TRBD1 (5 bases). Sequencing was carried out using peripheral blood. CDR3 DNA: TGTGCCAGCAGCCCGCAGGGTGGAGCGTTTTACGAGCAGTACTTC. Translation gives CASSPQGGAFYEQYF.